These 24 T cell receptor beta chains share one sample of origin, sequenced in a study of cytomegalovirus exposure and HLA in healthy donors. The repertoire was sequenced with immunoSEQ multiplex PCR; TCRdb's copy has only in-frame clones and lacks some. This sample has some 180,000 clones; 86% occur once, and the top ten carry around 7.2%. Input material: PBMCs. All receptors derive from a man aged 25-45 years in good health and CMV-seropositive.

This chain links TRBV27 with TRBJ1-1; no firm D call. V was clipped by 2 bases and J by 7 bases, with 11 bases between them. Germline V lookup: CDR1 MNHEY, CDR2 SMNVEV (reference sequence). The CDR3 covers 13 residues. The CDR3 is CASSLEPGIEAFF. In DNA, the CDR3 is TGTGCCAGCAGTTTAGAACCCGGGATTGAAGCTTTCTTT.

The chain recombines TRBV4-2 with TRBJ1-2; D is unresolved. The CDR3 is made up of 13 amino acids. Germline CDR1 and CDR2: LGHNA and YNFKEQ. V was clipped by 6 bases and J by 8 bases, with 16 bases between them. The chain's CDR3 is CASRVGPTEGYTF. The DNA for the CDR3 is TGTGCCAGCAGGGTGGGCCCAACTGAGGGCTACACCTTC.

J is TRBJ2-4 and V is TRBV6-5; 10 bases match TRBD2. The CDR3 totals 16 residues. The V and J ends lost 2 bases and 8 bases, in that order; junction bases with no gene match: 9. The germline gives CDR1 MNHEY, CDR2 SVGAGI. For the CDR3, the DNA is TGTGCCAGCAGTTACAAAGCTAGCGGGAGTTCCCACATTCAGTACTTC. Amino acid sequence: CASSYKASGSSHIQYF.

Written as DNA, the CDR3 is TGTGCCAGCAGTGAGGCTACACCGAACACTGAAGCTTTCTTT. This encodes CASSEATPNTEAFF. V gene TRBV2 combines with J gene TRBJ1-1, with D hard to call. V was cut by 3 bases and J by 1 base, with 9 bases left in between. CDR1 is SNHLY and CDR2 is FYNNEI in the germline V gene. The CDR3 is made up of 14 amino acids. Based on the CDR3 plus reference TRBV2 and TRBJ1-1, the full variable domain is EPEVTQTPSHQVTQMGQEVILRCVPISNHLYFYWYRQILGQKVEFLVSFYNNEISEKSEIFDDQFSVERPDGSNFTLKIRSTKLEDSAMYFCASSEATPNTEAFFGQGTRLTVV.

V gene TRBV11-2 combines with J gene TRBJ1-4; TRBD1 agrees at 7 bases. The CDR3 spans 12 residues. Trimming removed 3 bases from V and 8 bases from J; junction bases left unmatched: 0. Germline lookup yields CDR1 SGHAT and CDR2 FQNNGV. CDR3 in amino acids: CASSLTGEKLFF. DNA for the CDR3: TGTGCCAGCAGCTTGACAGGGGAAAAACTGTTTTTT.

The chain couples TRBV5-6 to TRBJ1-2; no clear D. Germline assignment: CDR1 SGHDT and CDR2 YYEEEE. CDR3 size: 12 residues. V lost 4 bases and J lost 0, with 4 bases in between. CDR3 DNA: TGTGCCAGCAGCGTAGCTAACTATGGCTACACCTTC. As protein: CASSVANYGYTF.

The rearrangement joins TRBV4-1 to TRBJ1-5; D unclear. This CDR3 has 14 residues. Trimming cost V 0 bases and J 5 bases, with 8 bases left between them. Germline CDR1 is MGHRA and CDR2 is YSYEKL. The CDR3 coding sequence is TGCGCCAGCAGCCAAGATCGAGGTTATCAGCCCCAGCATTTT. Protein product: CASSQDRGYQPQHF.

J is TRBJ1-2 and V is TRBV4-2; D is perhaps TRBD1 (6 bases). This CDR3 has 15 residues. Trimming took off 0 bases at V and 4 bases at J, with 12 bases between the two ends. From germline, CDR1 is LGHNA and CDR2 YNFKEQ. As DNA, the CDR3 is TGTGCCAGCAGCCAAGAGGGGGGGGCAGTCTATGGCTACACCTTC. Its protein product is CASSQEGGAVYGYTF.

The V and J genes are TRBV6-1 and TRBJ2-1, with 9 bases matching TRBD2. V lost 6 bases, J lost 16 bases, and 7 bases stayed unmatched. Germline loops: CDR1 MNHNS, CDR2 SASEGT. CDR3 length: 11 residues. The CDR3 DNA reads TGTGCCAGCAGCTTAGCGGGAGTGGGCTTCTTC. It is translated as CASSLAGVGFF.

The gene calls are TRBV27 and TRBJ2-7; 9 bases map to TRBD1. Trimming at V came to 5 bases and at J to 4 bases, leaving 3 bases not matched to a gene. Germline CDR1 reads MNHEY; CDR2 reads SMNVEV (reference sequence). The CDR3 is made up of 13 amino acids. CDR3: CASSPGQGYEQYF. CDR3 sequence (DNA): TGTGCCAGCAGTCCGGGACAGGGATACGAGCAGTACTTC.

The rearrangement joins TRBV27 to TRBJ2-4; possibly TRBD1 for D (6 bases). Deletions cut 3 bases from V and 0 bases from J, with 12 bases between. The CDR3 is made up of 16 amino acids. The V gene's germline CDR1 is MNHEY and CDR2 SMNVEV (reference sequence). CDR3 loop: CASSLTGLLAKNIQYF. In nucleotides, the CDR3 is TGTGCCAGCAGTTTGACAGGCCTCTTAGCCAAAAACATTCAGTACTTC.

J is TRBJ2-6 and V is TRBV29-1; 11 bases match TRBD1. The CDR3 extends over 16 amino acids. Trimming at V came to 5 bases and at J to 0 bases, leaving 3 bases not matched to a gene. CDR1 SQVTM and CDR2 ANQGSEA come from the germline V gene. This chain's CDR3 is CSVLGTGGSGANVLTF. CDR3 sequence (DNA): TGCAGCGTTTTGGGGACAGGGGGCTCTGGGGCCAACGTCCTGACTTTC.

The V call is TRBV7-3, the J call TRBJ2-5; 8 bases are shared with TRBD1. The CDR3 consists of 16 residues. V lost 1 base and J lost 2; bases outside the gene matches: 6. Germline assignment: CDR1 SGHTA and CDR2 FQGTGA. Here the CDR3 reads CASSLKAGGGQETQYF. DNA of the CDR3: TGTGCCAGCAGCTTAAAGGCAGGGGGCGGACAAGAGACCCAGTACTTC.

This rearrangement joins TRBV29-1 to TRBJ2-2; TRBD1 matches 9 bases. This CDR3 region has 14 residues. The germline CDR1 and CDR2 sequences are SQVTM and ANQGSEA. The CDR3 sequence: CTRTWTGATGELFF. The CDR3, as DNA: TGCACTCGGACATGGACAGGGGCCACCGGGGAGCTGTTTTTT.

The chain joins TRBV4-3 to TRBJ1-1; perhaps TRBD1 as D (6 bases). V lost 0 bases and J 3 bases, leaving 8 bases between the germline ends. From germline, CDR1 is LGHNA and CDR2 YSLEER. This CDR3 region has 14 residues. For the CDR3, the DNA is TGCGCCAGCAGCCAAGATACAGGGTACACTGAAGCTTTCTTT. Translation gives CASSQDTGYTEAFF.

CDR3 sequence (DNA): TGCGCCAGCAGCCAAGATATAGGGTTTCGGACCGGGGAGCTGTTTTTT. This encodes CASSQDIGFRTGELFF. This chain links TRBV4-1 with TRBJ2-2; unclear D gene. Deletions cut 0 bases from V and 5 bases from J, with 13 bases between. The CDR3 runs 16 residues. The germline CDR1 and CDR2 sequences are MGHRA and YSYEKL.

J is TRBJ2-2 and V is TRBV5-4; unclear D gene. CDR3 size: 12 residues. With 3 bases removed from V and 5 bases from J, the gap between germline ends came to 5 bases. Germline V gene sequence: CDR1 SGHNT, CDR2 YYREEE (reference sequence). CDR3: CASSSHTGELFF. CDR3 DNA sequence: TGTGCCAGCAGCTCCCATACCGGGGAGCTGTTTTTT.

This clone was seen a handful of times. The rearrangement links TRBV6-1 to TRBJ2-1; D possibly matches TRBD1 or TRBD2 (6 bases each). Deletions cut 5 bases from V and 4 bases from J, with 12 bases between. This CDR3 is built from 14 residues. The germline V gene has CDR1 MNHNS and CDR2 SASEGT. CDR3 nucleotide sequence: TGTGCCAGCAGTCCGCGGGACACATACAATGAGCAGTTCTTC. Translation gives CASSPRDTYNEQFF.

The CDR3 DNA sequence: TGTGCCAGCAGCCCCCCCTTACAGCTGTTCTCTGGAAACACCATATATTTT. Translating it yields CASSPPLQLFSGNTIYF. The chain combines TRBV4-2 with TRBJ1-3; D is undetermined. CDR1 and CDR2 from the germline V gene are LGHNA and YNFKEQ. The V end lost 4 bases, the J end lost 0 bases, and 16 bases lay between the germline ends. The CDR3 is 17 residues long.

The chain joins TRBV4-3 to TRBJ1-1; D is unresolved. The germline CDR1 and CDR2 sequences are LGHNA and YSLEER. The CDR3 sequence is 13 residues long. V was clipped by 4 bases and J by 1 base, with 7 bases between them. CDR3 amino acids: CASSRAGNTEAFF. The CDR3, as DNA: TGCGCCAGCAGCCGGGCAGGGAACACTGAAGCTTTCTTT.

This clone was seen just once. CDR3 bases: TGCGCCAGCAGTCTAGCGACCAGCTCCTACGAGCAGTACTTC. Its translation is CASSLATSSYEQYF. The gene calls are TRBV4-3 and TRBJ2-7, with D perhaps TRBD2 (6 bases). The CDR3 sequence is 14 residues long. CDR1 LGHNA and CDR2 YSLEER come from the germline V gene. The V gene lost 6 bases and the J gene lost 0 bases, with 12 bases spanning the gap.

The chain recombines TRBV5-6 with TRBJ2-5; 7 bases are a match to TRBD2. Germline V gene data show CDR1 as SGHDT and CDR2 as YYEEEE. CDR3 length equals 16 residues. Trimming at V came to 0 bases and at J to 7 bases, leaving 12 bases not matched to a gene. The CDR3 DNA is TGTGCCAGCAGCTTGGCCGGGGCGGGGAGGGAAATGACCCAGTACTTC. Protein sequence: CASSLAGAGREMTQYF.

The V and J genes are TRBV9 and TRBJ2-7; a possible D gene is TRBD2 (5 bases). The CDR3 contains 14 residues. V lost 5 bases and J lost 0, with 12 bases in between. CDR1 is SGDLS, CDR2 YYNGEE, per germline. The CDR3: CASSPGLTSYEQYF. As DNA, the CDR3 is TGTGCCAGCAGTCCCGGACTGACCTCCTACGAGCAGTACTTC.

This clone was observed a handful of times. The gene calls are TRBV9 and TRBJ2-3; 10 nucleotides match TRBD2. The CDR3 has 18 amino acids. Trimming took 2 bases from V and 1 from J; bases not matched to a gene: 10. CDR1 and CDR2 (germline): SGDLS, YYNGEE. The CDR3 DNA reads TGTGCCAGCAGCGTTGGGCTAGCGGGAGTAGGGGGCACAGATACGCAGTATTTT. This gives the protein CASSVGLAGVGGTDTQYF.